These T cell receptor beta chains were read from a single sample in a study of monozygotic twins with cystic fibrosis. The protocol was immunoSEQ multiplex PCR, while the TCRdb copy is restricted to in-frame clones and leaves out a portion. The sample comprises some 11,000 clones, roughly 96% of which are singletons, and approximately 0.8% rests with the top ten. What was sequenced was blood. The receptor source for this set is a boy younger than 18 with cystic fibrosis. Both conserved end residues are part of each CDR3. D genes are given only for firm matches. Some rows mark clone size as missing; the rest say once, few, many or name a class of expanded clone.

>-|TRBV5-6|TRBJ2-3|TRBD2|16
TGTGCCAGCAGCTTTGGCGCGGGAGGGTACACAGATACGCAGTATTTT
CASSFGAGGYTDTQYF
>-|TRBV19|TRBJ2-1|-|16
TGTGCCAGTAGTGCTTGGGGAGGGGGTCCCTACAATGAGCAGTTCTTC
CASSAWGGGPYNEQFF
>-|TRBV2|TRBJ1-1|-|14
TGTGCCACCCTGGGGGGGCAGAGGTACACTGAAGCTTTCTTT
CATLGGQRYTEAFF
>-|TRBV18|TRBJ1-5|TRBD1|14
TGTGCCAGCTCGAGGACAGGCGGCAATCAGCCCCAGCATTTT
CASSRTGGNQPQHF
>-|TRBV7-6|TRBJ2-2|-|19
TGTGCCAGCAGCAAAACCCAACCCTTCCTAGACCCCGAAGTCGGGGAGCTGTTTTTT
CASSKTQPFLDPEVGELFF
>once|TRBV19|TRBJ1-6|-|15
TGTGCCAGTAGTATTTGGGGACGGACGAATTCACCCCTCCACTTT
CASSIWGRTNSPLHF
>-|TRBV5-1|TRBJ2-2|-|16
TGCGCCAGCAGCTTATCGCGGGCCGAGTACACCGGGGAGCTGTTTTTT
CASSLSRAEYTGELFF
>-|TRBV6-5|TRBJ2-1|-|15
TGTGCCAGCAGTTACCGGGAGAACCTCGTTAATGAGCAGTTCTTC
CASSYRENLVNEQFF
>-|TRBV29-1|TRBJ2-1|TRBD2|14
TGCAGCGTTGTCGGACTAGCGTTTCCGCGTTTGCAGTTCTTC
CSVVGLAFPRLQFF
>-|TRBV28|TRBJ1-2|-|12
TGTGCCAGCAGGACAGATAACTATGGCTACACCTTC
CASRTDNYGYTF
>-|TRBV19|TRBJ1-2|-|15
TGTGCCAGTAGTATAGCGGCGGGGGCTCACTATGGCTACACCTTC
CASSIAAGAHYGYTF
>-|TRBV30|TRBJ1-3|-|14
TGTGCCTGGAGGGACGGAGGCTCTGGAAACACCATATATTTT
CAWRDGGSGNTIYF
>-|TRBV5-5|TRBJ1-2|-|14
TGTGCCAGCTCATCTTGTGTCTCGCGAAAGACCTATGGCTTC
CASSSCVSRKTYGF
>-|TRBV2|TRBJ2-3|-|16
TGTGCCAGCAGGAACGAGCGGGCCGCACCCTCCAATACGCAGTATTTT
CASRNERAAPSNTQYF
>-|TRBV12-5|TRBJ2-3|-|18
TGTGCTAGTGGCATTATCCGAGACGGAAATCCTAGCACAGATACGCAGTATTTT
CASGIIRDGNPSTDTQYF
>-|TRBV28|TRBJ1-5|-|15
TGTGCCAGCAGCCTAACTTGGCGGGGCAATCAGCCCCAGCATTTT
CASSLTWRGNQPQHF
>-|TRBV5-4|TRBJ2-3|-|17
TGTGCCAGCAGCTCGCTGGCGACTACTGCTTTGACAGATACGCAGTATTTT
CASSSLATTALTDTQYF
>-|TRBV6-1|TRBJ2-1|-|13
TGTGCCAGCACATCGGACAGTTTCAATGAGCAGTTCTTC
CASTSDSFNEQFF
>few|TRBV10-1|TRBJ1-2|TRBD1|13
TGCGCCAGCAGTGAACCCTGGACAGGGCAACACACCTTC
CASSEPWTGQHTF
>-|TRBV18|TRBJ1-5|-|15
TGTGCCAGCTCACCATCGGCGGGGGGCGTTCAGCCCCAGCATTTT
CASSPSAGGVQPQHF
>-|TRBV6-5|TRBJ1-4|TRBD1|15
TGTGCCAGCAGTTACTCAGGGACAGCTAATGAAAAACTGTTTTTT
CASSYSGTANEKLFF
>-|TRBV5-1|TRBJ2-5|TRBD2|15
TGCGCCAGCAGCTTCGTAGCGGGGGCCCTAGAGACCCAGTACTTC
CASSFVAGALETQYF
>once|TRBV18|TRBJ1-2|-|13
TGTGCCAGCTCTCATTCAGAAGACTATGGCTACACCTTC
CASSHSEDYGYTF
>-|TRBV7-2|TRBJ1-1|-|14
TGTGCCAGCAGCTTACAGGGAGTGAACACTGAAGCTTTCTTT
CASSLQGVNTEAFF
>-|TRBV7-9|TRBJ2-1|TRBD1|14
TGTGCCAGCAGCTGGACAGGGATGGGGAATGAGCAGTTCTTC
CASSWTGMGNEQFF
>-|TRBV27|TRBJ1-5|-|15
TGTGCCAGCAGTTTATCGCCGTTGGGCAATCAGCCCCAGCATTTT
CASSLSPLGNQPQHF
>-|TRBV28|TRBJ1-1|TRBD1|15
TGTGCCAGCAGTTTTGCAGGGGGCCGGCAAACTGAAGCTTTCTTT
CASSFAGGRQTEAFF
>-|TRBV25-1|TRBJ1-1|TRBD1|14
TGTGCCAGCAGTCAGACAGGGACGAACACTGAAGCTTTCTTT
CASSQTGTNTEAFF
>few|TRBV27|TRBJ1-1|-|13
TGTGCCAGCAGTTCGGCCCCCCTCACTGAAGCTTTCTTT
CASSSAPLTEAFF
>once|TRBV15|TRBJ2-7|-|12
TGTGCCACCAGCAGAGAATTCTACGAGCAGTACTTC
CATSREFYEQYF
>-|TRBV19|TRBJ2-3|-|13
TGTGCCACTCAAAGGGGGGCTTCGGAAACGCAGTATTTT
CATQRGASETQYF
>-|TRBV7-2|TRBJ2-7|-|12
TGTGCCAGCAGCTTATTGGGAGTCGAGCAGTACTTC
CASSLLGVEQYF
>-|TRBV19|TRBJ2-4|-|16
TGTGCCAGTAGTCCCGAACAGCTTGGGTCCAAAAACATTCAGTACTTC
CASSPEQLGSKNIQYF
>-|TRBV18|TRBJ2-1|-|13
TGTGCCAGCTCACCAGGCCCATACAATGAGCAGTTCTTC
CASSPGPYNEQFF
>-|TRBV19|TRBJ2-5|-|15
TGTGCCAGTAGTATTGGGGGACGGAACCAAGAGACCCAGTACTTC
CASSIGGRNQETQYF
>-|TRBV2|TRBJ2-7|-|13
TGTGCCAGCACCGGAAAAGAGGCTAACGAGCAGTACTTC
CASTGKEANEQYF
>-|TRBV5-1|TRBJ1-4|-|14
TGCGCCAGCAGCAACATAGGTGATCCGGAAAAACTGTTTTTT
CASSNIGDPEKLFF
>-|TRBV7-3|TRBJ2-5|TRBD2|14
TGTGCCAGCAGCTCCAGGACTAGTGATGAGACCCAGTACTTC
CASSSRTSDETQYF
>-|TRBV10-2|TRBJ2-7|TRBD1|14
TGCGCCAGCAGTGGGACAGGGAGCGGCTACGAGCAGTACTTC
CASSGTGSGYEQYF
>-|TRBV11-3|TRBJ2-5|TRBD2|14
TGTGCCAGCAGCTCGGGACTAGCGGGAGAGACCCAGTACTTC
CASSSGLAGETQYF
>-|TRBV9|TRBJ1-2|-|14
TGTGCCAGCAGCGTATCGGGGGGCTCTCGTGGCTACACCTTC
CASSVSGGSRGYTF
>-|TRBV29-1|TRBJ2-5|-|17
TGCAGCGTCGATCCGTTTAGCGGTCTCCTTGGGGGGGAGACCCAGTACTTC
CSVDPFSGLLGGETQYF
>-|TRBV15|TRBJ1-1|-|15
TGTGCCACCAGCCCGGGCAACAGGCTGGCCACTGAAGCTTTCTTT
CATSPGNRLATEAFF
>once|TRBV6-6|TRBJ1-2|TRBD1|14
TGTGCCATTTCGCAGGGGGCCCGGGGGAAGGGCTACACCTTC
CAISQGARGKGYTF
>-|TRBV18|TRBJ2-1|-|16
TGTGCCAGCTCACCGAATACAGGGAGCTCCTACAATGAGCAGTTCTTC
CASSPNTGSSYNEQFF
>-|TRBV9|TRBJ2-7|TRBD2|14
TGTGCCAGCAGCGTCCGCGGGGGCTCCTACGAGCAGTACTTC
CASSVRGGSYEQYF
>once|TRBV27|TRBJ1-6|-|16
TGTGCCAGCAGTTTTACGGCAACCTTAGGAAATTCACCCCTCCACTTT
CASSFTATLGNSPLHF
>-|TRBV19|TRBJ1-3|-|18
TGTGCCAGTAGTATAGACAATAACAGGGTCCACTCTGGAAACACCATATATTTT
CASSIDNNRVHSGNTIYF
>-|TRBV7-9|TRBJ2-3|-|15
TGTGCCAGCAGCCCACTCCACAGGGACGCAGATACGCAGTATTTT
CASSPLHRDADTQYF
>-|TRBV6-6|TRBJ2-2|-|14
TGTGCCAGCAGTCTCGGAGGAAACACCGGGGAGCTGTTTTTT
CASSLGGNTGELFF
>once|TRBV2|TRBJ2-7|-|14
TGTGCCAGCAGGACCAGGGAGCTTGGGTACGAGCAGTACTTC
CASRTRELGYEQYF
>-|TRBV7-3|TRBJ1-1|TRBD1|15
TGTGCCAGCAGCTCGGACAGGGGGCGTGCCACTGAAGCTTTCTTT
CASSSDRGRATEAFF
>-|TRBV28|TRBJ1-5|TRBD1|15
TGTGCCATCTCCACGGGGGACAGGGGGTATCAGCCCCAGCATTTT
CAISTGDRGYQPQHF